This T cell receptor beta chain was sequenced during a study of resident and recirculating memory T cells in vitiligo (dated by TCRdb to 2017 to 2018). In terms of the full investigation: The study took epidermis from shave biopsies of two lesional and two nonlesional sites, plus PBMCs, from each of a few stable vitiligo patients for TCR beta sequencing. Samples were homogenized without cell sorting just before genomic DNA extraction with the Qiagen DNeasy Blood & Tissue Kit. The human TCR beta sequencing tested whether specific clones in lesional vitiligo skin differed from clones in nonlesional skin and blood.

The immunoSEQ hsTCRB kit was used to amplify TCR beta chains from the genomic DNA. The immunoSEQ service ran the sequencing of the TCR beta libraries on an Illumina MiSeq instrument. The authors' pipeline ran thus. Repertoire data were analyzed with the immunoSEQ Analyzer. TCRdb retrieved this table from immuneACCESS and kept in-frame rearrangements only. Not all clones are present; in checked studies, unresolved V genes account for under half, and no reason is known for the remainder. V, J and clone size were drawn from that table, and D and trimming were deduced from the DNA. This sample comprises 40,000 to 50,000 clones, 80% to 95% of them detected only once. The top ten hold over 3.5% of the sample. With respect to this clone: Its antigen target is currently unknown. No much larger clone exists at a distance of one base, and base qualities are not known.

The CDR3 runs 17 amino acids, cysteine and phenylalanine included. Only CDR3 DNA is held: 51 bases, read in frame from base 1. A distance of 14 bases separates the germline ends of V and J, which lose 5 bases and 0 bases respectively. Based on the germline V gene, the CDR1 and CDR2 sequences are MGHDK and SYGVNS. What the authors observed across the whole study: Mechanistic studies in the future are needed to assess how much the detected T cell clones and the human Trm pools versus Tcm pools each contribute. By overlap and correlation analysis, no significant repertoire overlap was shown between biopsies, even within a single patient, except for each lesion compared with itself. TCR sequences were not conserved across biopsy sites or patients, suggesting that different T cell clones infiltrate different lesions, described as private specificity. No single dominant TCR clone was found, and clonality differed from one vitiligo lesion to another.

A patient's vitiligo counted as stable when the lesions had not changed at all during the previous 6 months. Stable patients also had to lack confetti depigmentation, a clinical sign of active vitiligo. Any patient who had received treatment in the previous three months was excluded. PBMCs were isolated from heparinized blood by Ficoll density gradient centrifugation and were subsequently flash-frozen. This TCR came from a male donor with vitiligo. The source material was blood. The rearranged chain carries TRBV25-1 and TRBJ1-6; 5 matching bases give a weak D call of TRBD1. The DNA is as follows: TGTGCCAGCAGTTGGGGCCGTCACAGCTCCTATAATTCACCCCTCCACTTT. It codes for CASSWGRHSSYNSPLHF.